The next 13 T cell receptor beta chains were all read from a single sample in a study of neurological immune-mediated disorders. TCRdb used MiXCR to reprocess the 5' RACE reads, holding one entry per CDR3 protein. The sample has 55,000 to 65,000 distinct CDR3 sequences; around 3.8% are singletons. Sequencing input: PBMCs. Receptors were obtained from a woman in her 50s with multiple sclerosis.

There are a few counts of this clonotype. The gene calls are TRBV3-1 and TRBJ2-1, with D tentatively TRBD1 (5 bases). V was clipped by 2 bases and J by 7 bases, with 18 bases between them. Per germline, CDR1 LGHDT and CDR2 YNNKEL (reference sequence). CDR3 length: 16 amino acids. CDR3 DNA: TGTGCCAGCAGCCAACCGCAGGGCCCCTTTCGAAATGAGCAGTTCTTC. Its protein product is CASSQPQGPFRNEQFF.

In its sample, this clonotype was seen many times. J is TRBJ2-7 and V is TRBV20-1; possibly TRBD1 for D (6 bases). The CDR3 covers 16 residues. The ends were cut back, 3 bases at V and 2 bases at J, with 20 bases in the middle. Germline CDR1 and CDR2: DFQATT and SNEGSKA (reference sequence). The DNA for the CDR3 is TGCAGTGCTAGGGCGCCTCCCCCGGGACACCCCTACGAGCAGTACTTC. This sequence encodes CSARAPPPGHPYEQYF.

There are many counts of this clonotype. This chain uses TRBV5-1 with TRBJ2-1; TRBD2 aligns across 7 bases. In germline, CDR1 is SGHRS, CDR2 YFSETQ. After removal of 4 bases from V and 0 bases from J, the junction contained 10 bases not matched to a gene. The CDR3 consists of 17 residues. The CDR3: CASSLGGMGGSYNEQFF. The CDR3 DNA is TGCGCCAGCAGCCTGGGGGGGATGGGGGGCTCCTACAATGAGCAGTTCTTC.

This clonotype was counted at least ten times. The chain recombines TRBV7-2 with TRBJ2-1; 15 bases fit TRBD2. After removal of 1 base from V and 6 bases from J, the junction contained 7 bases not matched to a gene. Germline CDR1 SGHTA, CDR2 FQGNSA. The CDR3 totals 18 residues. CDR3 nucleotides: TGTGCCAGCAGCTTAGAAGGGACTAGCGGGAGGTACGCCAATGAGCAGTTCTTC. Translating gives CASSLEGTSGRYANEQFF.

The V gene is TRBV20-1, the J gene TRBJ1-5, with D perhaps TRBD1 (5 bases). Trimming left V 0 bases short and J 7 bases short, with 13 bases between. The germline CDR1 and CDR2 sequences are DFQATT and SNEGSKA (reference sequence). This CDR3 contains 14 residues. The chain's CDR3 is CSARDAGGGQPQHF. CDR3 nucleotide sequence: TGCAGTGCTAGAGATGCGGGGGGAGGACAGCCCCAGCATTTT.

This clonotype is medium-sized (0.01 to 0.1%) within its sample. The V and J genes are TRBV20-1 and TRBJ1-5; D remains ambiguous. The CDR3 totals 12 residues. Per the germline V gene, CDR1 is DFQATT and CDR2 is SNEGSKA (reference sequence). V was clipped by 3 bases and J by 6 bases, with 9 bases between them. The CDR3 spells CSASAGSQPQHF. CDR3 nucleotides: TGCAGTGCTAGTGCGGGGTCTCAGCCCCAGCATTTT.

This clonotype was recorded a few times. Just one base apart from a much larger clone, this may be a read error. This chain links TRBV6-4 with TRBJ2-2; unclear D gene. The germline V gene encodes CDR1 MRHNA and CDR2 SNTAGT. CDR3 length: 11 amino acids. The CDR3 region is CVSSEGGELFF. In nucleotides, the CDR3 is TGTGTCAGCAGTGAAGGCGGGGAGCTGTTTTTT.

This clonotype was picked up many times. The chain combines TRBV11-3 with TRBJ2-4; tentative D call: TRBD2 (5 bases). Trimming shortened V by 0 bases and J by 6 bases, and 9 bases separated the two germline ends. CDR3 length: 14 residues. CDR1 SGHNT and CDR2 YENEEA come from the germline V gene. This CDR3 is CASSLDRAGNIQYF. The CDR3 DNA follows: TGTGCCAGCAGCTTAGATCGGGCGGGAAACATTCAGTACTTC.

This clonotype was seen at least ten times. The V and J genes are TRBV5-1 and TRBJ2-5; D gene uncertain. Germline lookup yields CDR1 SGHRS and CDR2 YFSETQ. The length of the CDR3 is 11 residues. V was pared by 5 bases and J by 2 bases, with 4 bases between. The CDR3 nucleotides are TGCGCCAGCAGTACTCAAGAGACCCAGTACTTC. It encodes CASSTQETQYF.

This clonotype was picked up many times. This chain uses TRBV5-1 with TRBJ2-3; 7 nucleotides line up with TRBD2. The V gene end was trimmed by 4 bases and the J gene end by 10 bases; junction bases not matched to a gene: 15. The germline gives CDR1 SGHRS, CDR2 YFSETQ. The CDR3 spans 15 residues. Written as DNA, the CDR3 is TGCGCCAGCAGCGACGGTTCAAGGACTAGTTCGTCGCAGTATTTT. Translated, it gives CASSDGSRTSSSQYF.

This clonotype was observed many times. V is TRBV20-1 and J is TRBJ2-7, with TRBD2 identical over 11 bases. CDR3 length: 15 residues. The V and J ends lost 5 bases and 3 bases, in that order; junction bases with no gene match: 9. The germline CDR1 and CDR2 sequences are DFQATT and SNEGSKA (reference sequence). The CDR3 region is CSAGLLAGAVYEQYF. CDR3 nucleotide sequence: TGCAGTGCTGGACTACTAGCGGGAGCGGTCTACGAGCAGTACTTC.

Turning to this clonotype: Given a much more abundant clone one base away, this may be a read error. The rearrangement uses TRBV20-1 and TRBJ1-1; D is ambiguous. V lost 6 bases, J lost 5 bases, and 13 bases lay in between. The length of the CDR3 is 12 residues. In germline, CDR1 is DFQATT, CDR2 SNEGSKA (reference sequence). The chain's CDR3 is CSAAGKVTEAFF. CDR3 nucleotide sequence: TGCAGTGCGGCGGGAAAGGTAACTGAAGCTTTCTTT.

This clonotype was seen at least ten times. This chain uses TRBV7-2 with TRBJ2-1; 8 bases agree with TRBD2. This CDR3 has 16 residues. Germline CDR1 is SGHTA and CDR2 is FQGNSA. With V trimmed by 1 base and J by 4 bases, 6 bases remained unmatched. CDR3 DNA sequence: TGTGCCAGCAGCTTAGATTGGTCGGGAGGGTACAATGAGCAGTTCTTC. Its protein product is CASSLDWSGGYNEQFF.